This TCR beta chain emerged from a study of T-cell reconstitution after alpha-beta-depleted transplantation in children listed by TCRdb under 2016. Background on the whole study: Using TCR repertoire profiling, the study followed T-cell immune reconstitution in a quantitative way in children after TCRalphabeta/CD19-depleted allogeneic hematopoietic cell transplantation.

Cut back by 8 bases and 5 bases, the V and J ends lie 10 bases apart. The CDR1 and CDR2 encoded by the germline V gene are LGHNA and YSLEER. The CDR3 holds 12 amino acids from the cysteine to the phenylalanine. The entry retains the CDR3 DNA only, 36 bases that are in frame from base 1. This clonotype was counted between two and nine times. It lacks a known antigen. Base-call qualities are not available, and no considerably larger clone is one nucleotide away. The library was made by PCR. The sample was run on an Illumina HiSeq 2500. TCR library preparation used molecular barcoding, with unique molecular identifiers applied to normalize quantification of the TCRbeta repertoire. Using fastp at Q25 and MiXCR, TCRdb reprocessed the public reads and kept productive beta chains. Entries that share a CDR3 protein sequence are merged under the most common genes and DNA. The sample includes hundreds of thousands of distinct CDR3 sequences, with roughly 15% observed a single time. Clones ranked in the top ten supply around 0.96% of the sample.

Sequencing used PBMCs from the stem cell graft donor, obtained from the stem cell graft. The chain is assembled from TRBV4-3 and TRBJ2-1, with no D gene named confidently. This TCR was sampled from a human donor who donated a stem cell graft to a child with acute myeloid leukemia. The sequenced DNA is TGCGCCAGCGGGCAGAGAAACAATGAGCAGTTCTTC. This is translated as CASGQRNNEQFF.